This TCR beta chain was recorded in a study of blood T cell repertoires in COVID-19. Background on the study: The study drew acute and convalescent COVID-19 samples from the United States, Italy and Spain. In each case, the material was cDNA or gDNA derived from T cells, B-cell-depleted T cells, or PBMCs.

Germline V CDR1 and CDR2: MNHEY, SVGEGT. The length of the CDR3 is 14 residues. Trimming removed 5 bases from V and 7 bases from J; junction bases left unmatched: 10. Original handling: Amplification from reference gene primers served as the basis for estimated nucleated cell counts. This table comes from immunoSEQ multiplex PCR, and its TCRdb copy is limited to in-frame clones, with some not included. That table supplies the V and J calls and clone size; D and trimming were determined from the DNA. The sample has 110,000 to 150,000 clones; under 90% are singletons. The TCR comes from a human donor in a cohort sampled during active COVID-19. What was sequenced was peripheral blood. The chain is built from TRBV6-2 or TRBV6-3 and TRBJ1-1; 7 nucleotides agree with TRBD1. The CDR3: CASSRDSVAGEAFF. In DNA, the CDR3 is TGTGCCAGCAGTCGGGACAGCGTAGCCGGTGAAGCTTTCTTT.